These 10 T cell receptor beta chains came from one sample sequenced in a study of OX40 agonist ivuxolimab in advanced cancers. Only in-frame clones appear in the TCRdb table, and some are missing; sequencing was by immunoSEQ multiplex PCR. Seen here are approximately 82,000 clones, around 84% observed once, and the top ten hold approximately 6.5%. Sequencing used CD4+ or CD8+ T cells sorted from blood, obtained in a trial of the OX40 agonist ivuxolimab. The source of these receptors is an adult with an advanced solid tumor such as melanoma, head and neck, liver or kidney cancer.

This clone was seen a single time. Different DNA sequences within this sample yield the same CDR3. The chain carries TRBV5-1 and TRBJ2-1; D uncertain. This CDR3 is built from 11 residues. Germline V CDR1 and CDR2: SGHRS, YFSETQ. V shed 2 bases and J shed 8 bases, with 5 bases lying between them. This CDR3 reads CASSFSDEQFF. DNA of the CDR3: TGCGCCAGCAGCTTCAGCGATGAGCAGTTCTTC.

This clone has a single count. The chain employs TRBV6-4 and TRBJ2-2, with TRBD2 identical over 12 bases. The ends lost 8 bases at V and 4 bases at J; junction bases unmatched: 2. The CDR3 consists of 14 residues. Germline V gene lookup returns CDR1 MRHNA and CDR2 SNTAGT. DNA of the CDR3: TGTGCCAGCTCGACTAGCGGGGGCACCGGGGAGCTGTTTTTT. This sequence encodes CASSTSGGTGELFF.

This clone occurred once. The chain is built from TRBV27 and TRBJ2-1; 12 nucleotides agree with TRBD2. V shed 6 bases and J 8 bases; nucleotides not matched to a gene: 8. The germline V gene encodes CDR1 MNHEY and CDR2 SMNVEV (reference sequence). This CDR3 region has 15 residues. DNA for the CDR3: TGTGCCAGCAGCAGGGGACTAGCGGGTACCTATGAGCAGTTCTTC. Protein product: CASSRGLAGTYEQFF.

The rearrangement joins TRBV9 to TRBJ1-2; D may be TRBD1 (5 bases). Per germline, CDR1 SGDLS and CDR2 YYNGEE. Trimming removed 6 bases from V and 1 base from J, with 13 bases in between. The CDR3 totals 14 residues. The CDR3 loop is CASTKAGDNYGYTF. The CDR3 DNA follows: TGTGCCAGCACCAAGGCGGGGGATAACTATGGCTACACCTTC.

The gene calls are TRBV5-4 and TRBJ1-2, with a weak D call TRBD1 (6 bases). Trimming took off 1 base at V and 4 bases at J, with 11 bases between the two ends. Looked up from germline, CDR1 is SGHNT and CDR2 is YYREEE (reference sequence). CDR3 length equals 14 residues. The CDR3 spells CASSLRGGGYGYTF. The CDR3 DNA is TGTGCCAGCAGCTTGAGGGGGGGCGGCTATGGCTACACCTTC.

This sequence joins TRBV7-9 and TRBJ1-1, with TRBD1 identical over 10 bases. Looked up from germline, CDR1 is SEHNR and CDR2 is FQNEAQ (reference sequence). Trimming took 5 bases from V and 11 from J; bases not matched to a gene: 8. This CDR3 spans 13 amino acids. This CDR3 is CASSAWTGGAAFF. The CDR3 DNA sequence: TGTGCCAGCAGCGCATGGACAGGGGGGGCGGCTTTCTTT.

V gene TRBV7-9 combines with J gene TRBJ2-1; D possibly corresponds to TRBD2 (6 bases). CDR3 length equals 16 residues. V shed 3 bases and J shed 0 bases, with 12 bases lying between them. Germline V lookup: CDR1 SEHNR, CDR2 FQNEAQ (reference sequence). CDR3 in amino acids: CASSFVAESSYNEQFF. The CDR3 nucleotides read TGTGCCAGCAGCTTTGTAGCGGAGAGCTCCTACAATGAGCAGTTCTTC.

This chain links TRBV29-1 with TRBJ2-3, with D possibly TRBD2 on 5 matching bases. The ends were cut back, 4 bases at V and 0 bases at J, with 8 bases in the middle. Germline V gene data show CDR1 as SQVTM and CDR2 as ANQGSEA. The CDR3 is made up of 13 amino acids. CDR3 amino acids: CSVASGSTDTQYF. DNA of the CDR3: TGCAGCGTTGCAAGCGGAAGCACAGATACGCAGTATTTT.

This rearrangement joins TRBV6-6 to TRBJ1-1; tentative D call: TRBD1 (5 bases). This CDR3 spans 14 amino acids. V shed 8 bases and J shed 8 bases, with 21 bases lying between them. The V gene's germline CDR1 is MNHNY and CDR2 SVGAGI (reference sequence). The CDR3 DNA is TGTGCCAGCGCGCCGGGAAGGGACCCCAGGGAAGCTTTCTTT. Translation gives CASAPGRDPREAFF.

The chain is built from TRBV7-9 and TRBJ1-2; possibly TRBD1 for D (6 bases). With 1 base removed from V and 4 bases from J, the gap between germline ends came to 13 bases. From germline, CDR1 is SEHNR and CDR2 FQNEAQ (reference sequence). This CDR3 contains 15 residues. The CDR3 loop reads CASSLGKDSLYGYTF. The CDR3 DNA reads as TGTGCCAGCAGCTTAGGGAAGGACAGCCTCTATGGCTACACCTTC.